Listed here are 24 T cell receptor beta chains from one sample, sequenced in a study of blood T cell repertoires in COVID-19. Produced via immunoSEQ multiplex PCR; TCRdb's table is partial and in-frame only. The sample yields around 50,000 clones, roughly 86% seen once. Sequencing was done on a sample of peripheral blood. The source of these receptors is a man between 60 and 75 years old with active or convalescent COVID-19.

The V call is TRBV9, the J call TRBJ1-2; 9 bases map to TRBD1. The CDR3 sequence is 16 residues long. Per the germline V gene, CDR1 is SGDLS and CDR2 is YYNGEE. V trimming: 5 bases; J trimming: 5 bases; junction bases outside the gene matches: 13. The CDR3 sequence is CASRALEDRGLYGYTF. The DNA of the CDR3 is TGTGCCAGCAGGGCCCTAGAAGACAGGGGGTTATATGGCTACACCTTC.

The gene calls are TRBV30 and TRBJ1-3, with a weak D call TRBD1 (5 bases). The CDR3 totals 14 residues. Between the trimmed V and J ends, which lost 0 bases and 1 base, there was a span of 7 bases. CDR1 GTSNPN and CDR2 SVGIG come from the germline V gene (reference sequence). The CDR3 DNA is TGTGCCTGGAGTGTCGGGGGGTCTGGAAACACCATATATTTT. Its translation is CAWSVGGSGNTIYF.

The chain employs TRBV2 and TRBJ1-2; D remains unclear. Trimming left V 0 bases short and J 5 bases short, with 7 bases between. Germline assignment: CDR1 SNHLY and CDR2 FYNNEI. The CDR3 spans 13 residues. The CDR3 reads CASSEAFRYGYTF. The CDR3 coding sequence is TGTGCCAGCAGTGAAGCTTTCCGGTATGGCTACACCTTC.

The chain carries TRBV7-6 and TRBJ2-3; 11 bases line up with TRBD2. With V trimmed by 2 bases and J by 2 bases, 6 bases remained unmatched. CDR3 length: 17 residues. Germline V gives CDR1 SGHVS, CDR2 FNYEAQ. The CDR3 sequence is CASSLYTSGGYTDTQYF. For the CDR3, the DNA is TGTGCCAGCAGCTTATACACTAGCGGGGGATACACAGATACGCAGTATTTT.

The chain has TRBV20-1 and TRBJ2-5; 8 nucleotides agree with TRBD2. Germline values: CDR1 DFQATT, CDR2 SNEGSKA (reference sequence). V lost 4 bases, J lost 2 bases, and 12 bases stayed unmatched. The CDR3 totals 16 residues. CDR3 in DNA: TGCAGTGCTACTGACTGGGCTAGCGGGCTTCAAGAGACCCAGTACTTC. Translating gives CSATDWASGLQETQYF.

The V gene is TRBV30, the J gene TRBJ1-6; a weak D match, TRBD1 (6 bases). Germline V gives CDR1 GTSNPN, CDR2 SVGIG (reference sequence). The CDR3 is 13 residues long. V was shortened by 8 bases and J by 9 bases, with 17 bases between the two germline ends. The CDR3 sequence is CARMDSSRSPLHF. The CDR3 coding sequence is TGTGCCAGAATGGACAGTAGCCGTTCACCCCTCCACTTT.

The rearrangement uses TRBV30 and TRBJ1-2; D call uncertain. Trimming removed 2 bases from V and 5 bases from J, with 9 bases in between. Germline V gives CDR1 GTSNPN, CDR2 SVGIG (reference sequence). The CDR3 has 12 amino acids. The CDR3 DNA sequence: TGTGCCTGGAGTACACAGTTTTATGGCTACACCTTC. Protein: CAWSTQFYGYTF.

The chain is built from TRBV2 and TRBJ1-5; 7 bases are shared with TRBD1. Germline V CDR1 and CDR2: SNHLY, FYNNEI. The CDR3 loop spans 14 amino acids. Trimming removed 6 bases from V and 4 bases from J; junction bases left unmatched: 6. The CDR3 DNA follows: TGTGCCAGCAGCCCGGGACAGCAAAATCAGCCCCAGCATTTT. Translating gives CASSPGQQNQPQHF.

This clone was counted a few times. The chain couples TRBV10-3 to TRBJ2-5; TRBD2 agrees at 7 bases. The germline CDR1 and CDR2 sequences are ENHRY and SYGVKD. The CDR3 consists of 15 residues. The junction had 7 bases not matched to a gene; V was cut back by 4 bases and J by 2 bases. CDR3 amino acids: CAISAKRREQETQYF. As DNA, the CDR3 is TGTGCCATCAGTGCAAAGCGGCGGGAGCAAGAGACCCAGTACTTC.

The CDR3 DNA is TGTGCCTGGAGGGATCTCGGAGGGGCCAACTTTGCTTTCTTT. Protein sequence: CAWRDLGGANFAFF. The chain uses TRBV30 and TRBJ1-1, with a weak D call TRBD1 (5 bases). Trimming removed 3 bases from V and 11 bases from J, with 22 bases in between. This CDR3 contains 14 residues. Germline V CDR1 and CDR2: GTSNPN, SVGIG (reference sequence).

The genes are TRBV15 and TRBJ1-4; unclear D gene. Trimming shortened V by 0 bases and J by 1 base, and 6 bases separated the two germline ends. Germline V gives CDR1 LNHNV, CDR2 YYDKDF (reference sequence). CDR3 length: 15 amino acids. The CDR3 coding sequence is TGTGCCACCAGCAGAGATGGGAGAACTAATGAAAAACTGTTTTTT. Its protein is CATSRDGRTNEKLFF.

This clone has a single count. This chain connects TRBV5-1 to TRBJ2-7; TRBD1 matches 7 bases. The CDR3 consists of 14 residues. The V gene end was trimmed by 6 bases and the J gene end by 6 bases; junction bases not matched to a gene: 12. Germline CDR1 SGHRS, CDR2 YFSETQ. CDR3 protein: CASNIQGEPAEQYF. For the CDR3, the DNA is TGCGCCAGCAACATCCAGGGGGAACCGGCCGAGCAGTACTTC.

The V and J genes are TRBV5-4 and TRBJ1-2; D not certain. The germline CDR1 and CDR2 sequences are SGHNT and YYREEE (reference sequence). V was clipped by 1 base and J by 5 bases, with 18 bases between them. The CDR3 length is 16 residues. The CDR3 protein is CASSLPGVTRIYGYTF. Written as DNA, the CDR3 is TGTGCCAGCAGCTTGCCCGGGGTTACTCGTATATATGGCTACACCTTC.

The CDR3 sequence is CASSSSLTSGGIDEQFF. CDR3 sequence (DNA): TGTGCCAGCAGCTCCTCCTTGACTAGCGGGGGGATTGATGAGCAGTTCTTC. This chain joins TRBV7-9 and TRBJ2-1, with 13 bases fitting TRBD2. Germline V gives CDR1 SEHNR, CDR2 FQNEAQ (reference sequence). The V gene end was trimmed by 4 bases and the J gene end by 8 bases; junction bases not matched to a gene: 11. The CDR3 is 17 residues long. Combining the CDR3 with reference TRBV7-9 and TRBJ2-1 gives the whole variable domain DTGVSQNPRHKITKRGQNVTFRCDPISEHNRLYWYRQTLGQGPEFLTYFQNEAQLEKSRLLSDRFSAERPKGSFSTLEIQRTEQGDSAMYLCASSSSLTSGGIDEQFFGPGTRLTVL.

This clone was counted once. This rearrangement joins TRBV28 to TRBJ2-1; 12 bases map to TRBD2. This CDR3 comprises 15 residues. Germline assignment: CDR1 MDHEN and CDR2 SYDVKM. Trimming at V came to 7 bases and at J to 7 bases, leaving 8 bases not matched to a gene. In DNA, the CDR3 is TGTGCCAGCAACTATCTAGCGGGGGGGAGGAATGAGCAGTTCTTC. This encodes CASNYLAGGRNEQFF.

This clone was seen just once. This sequence joins TRBV3-1 (or the pseudogene TRBV3-2) and TRBJ2-7; D possibly corresponds to TRBD1 (5 bases). Trimming took off 2 bases at V and 3 bases at J, with 11 bases between the two ends. This CDR3 is 14 amino acids long. The germline CDR1 and CDR2 sequences are LGHDT and YNNKEL (reference sequence). The CDR3 region has the DNA TGTGCCAGCAGCCAAAACGACAGATACTACGAGCAGTACTTC. This codes for CASSQNDRYYEQYF.

The chain links TRBV6-6 to TRBJ2-1; no clear D. The CDR3 totals 14 residues. Germline V gives CDR1 MNHNY, CDR2 SVGAGI (reference sequence). V lost 8 bases, J lost 1 base, and 12 bases lay in between. CDR3 in amino acids: CASAPVVSYNEQFF. In DNA form, the CDR3 reads TGTGCCAGCGCTCCGGTTGTGTCCTACAATGAGCAGTTCTTC.

The chain is built from TRBV3-1 (or the pseudogene TRBV3-2) and TRBJ1-6; D is uncertain. Trimming removed 0 bases from V and 0 bases from J, with 12 bases in between. The CDR3 sequence is 18 residues long. Germline CDR1 is LGHDT and CDR2 is YNNKEL (reference sequence). This chain's CDR3 is CASSQDAGPSSYNSPLHF. The CDR3 bases are TGTGCCAGCAGCCAAGACGCAGGCCCGAGCTCCTATAATTCACCCCTCCACTTT.

The V and J genes are TRBV3-1 (or the pseudogene TRBV3-2) and TRBJ2-3; 10 bases agree with TRBD2. The germline gives CDR1 LGHDT, CDR2 YNNKEL (reference sequence). After removal of 4 bases from V and 2 bases from J, the junction contained 6 bases not matched to a gene. The CDR3 length is 16 residues. Here the CDR3 reads CASSPFTSGATDTQYF. Written as DNA, the CDR3 is TGTGCCAGCAGCCCCTTTACTAGCGGGGCCACAGATACGCAGTATTTT.

This clone was picked up one time. DNA of the CDR3: TGTGCCAGCAGCTTGAGGGACGGGGGGAGTGAGCAGTTCTTC. This encodes CASSLRDGGSEQFF. The V call is TRBV5-6, the J call TRBJ2-1; 7 bases are shared with TRBD2. Germline CDR1 is SGHDT and CDR2 is YYEEEE. The V segment lost 1 base and the J segment 9 bases; nucleotides outside the gene matches: 7. CDR3 length equals 14 residues.

The V gene is TRBV4-2, the J gene TRBJ2-7, with 11 nucleotides matching TRBD1. The CDR3 runs to 16 residues. Looked up from germline, CDR1 is LGHNA and CDR2 is YNFKEQ. V was clipped by 3 bases and J by 4 bases; unmatched bases: 8. The DNA for the CDR3 is TGTGCCAGCAGCCAGACCGGGACAGGGGGAGGGTACGAGCAGTACTTC. Translated: CASSQTGTGGGYEQYF.

This sequence joins TRBV5-4 and TRBJ2-3; no clear D. The germline CDR1 and CDR2 sequences are SGHNT and YYREEE (reference sequence). This CDR3 comprises 14 residues. V lost 2 bases and J 2 bases, leaving 9 bases between the germline ends. CDR3 DNA sequence: TGTGCCAGCAGCTTACGTGGGCCCACAGATACGCAGTATTTT. Translating it yields CASSLRGPTDTQYF.

CDR3 residues: CAISVQGNQPQHF. The CDR3 region has the DNA TGTGCCATTTCGGTCCAGGGCAATCAGCCCCAGCATTTT. The chain joins TRBV30 to TRBJ1-5, with D unresolved. CDR1 and CDR2 from the germline V gene are GTSNPN and SVGIG (reference sequence). V lost 8 bases and J 2 bases, leaving 13 bases between the germline ends. The CDR3 runs 13 residues.

The rearrangement joins TRBV5-1 to TRBJ1-5; no clear D. This CDR3 is 15 amino acids long. V shed 0 bases and J shed 4 bases, with 11 bases lying between them. Germline V gene lookup returns CDR1 SGHRS and CDR2 YFSETQ. CDR3 in amino acids: CASSLVAGPNQPQHF. As DNA, the CDR3 is TGCGCCAGCAGCTTGGTGGCAGGCCCAAATCAGCCCCAGCATTTT. Together with reference TRBV5-1 and TRBJ1-5, the CDR3 gives the full variable domain: KAGVTQTPRYLIKTRGQQVTLSCSPISGHRSVSWYQQTPGQGLQFLFEYFSETQRNKGNFPGRFSGRQFSNSRSEMNVSTLELGDSALYLCASSLVAGPNQPQHFGDGTRLSIL.